The clone carrying this T cell receptor beta chain has more than one count but fewer than ten. J gave up 3 bases and V 4 bases, and 5 bases lay outside the gene matches. Germline CDR1 is GTSNPN and CDR2 is SVGIG (reference sequence). This CDR3 is built from 15 residues. These data originate in a study of cytomegalovirus exposure and HLA in healthy donors. 13 Jbeta primers and 60 Vbeta primers were used for the PCR. TCRdb's copy holds only in-frame clones and misses some; the assay was immunoSEQ multiplex PCR. The sample carries some 93,000 clones, about 66% recorded once. The chain links TRBV30 to TRBJ2-7; TRBD2 matches at 14 bases. The sample taken for sequencing was PBMCs. The TCR comes from a boy aged 5-17 years in good health and CMV-seropositive. In DNA form, the CDR3 reads TGTGCCTGGAAAGTAGGACTAGCGGGAGGCTACGAGCAGTACTTC. This codes for CAWKVGLAGGYEQYF.